Below, one T cell receptor beta chain is given with its context. Trimming took off 0 bases at V and 3 bases at J, with 10 bases between the two ends. Per germline, CDR1 SGHNT and CDR2 YYREEE (reference sequence). This CDR3 is built from 14 residues. Assay used: immunoSEQ multiplex PCR; TCRdb lists only in-frame clones, some missing. The sample lists approximately 150,000 clones, approximately 88% seen once, with 28% in the top ten. The data are from a study of blood T cell repertoires in COVID-19. Study context: From T cells, B-cell-depleted T cells, or PBMCs came the material, which was cDNA or gDNA.

The rearrangement joins TRBV5-4 to TRBJ2-7; weak D call: TRBD1 (5 bases). Specimen: peripheral blood. This receptor was obtained from a human donor in a cohort sampled during active COVID-19. The DNA for the CDR3 is TGTGCCAGCAGCTTGGGTCAGGGTGGCTACGAGCAGTACTTC. Its protein is CASSLGQGGYEQYF.